These T cell receptor beta chains were read from a single sample in a study of cytomegalovirus exposure and HLA in healthy donors. Assay: immunoSEQ multiplex PCR; the TCRdb copy retains only in-frame clones and omits some. The repertoire table contains 70,000 to 100,000 clones. The sample consisted of PBMCs. The source of these receptors is a girl aged 5-17 years in good health and CMV-seropositive. CDR3s include the opening cysteine and the closing phenylalanine or tryptophan. D genes are given only for firm matches.

>TRBJ1-5|TRBV28|13|NA
TGTGCCAGCAGCATCGTACGGGGACAGCCCCAGCATTTT
CASSIVRGQPQHF
>TRBJ1-5|TRBV4-3|16|NA
TGCGCCAGCAGCCAAGGTACCGGACAGCCGCGCCTGGGTCAGCATTTT
CASSQGTGQPRLGQHF
>TRBJ1-1|TRBV10-1|13|TRBD1
TGCGCCAGCAGGGGCACAGGGGAGACTGAAGCTTTCTTT
CASRGTGETEAFF
>TRBJ2-5|TRBV5-6|11|NA
TGTGCCAGCAGCTTGAGGGGGACCCAGTACTTC
CASSLRGTQYF
>TRBJ1-3|TRBV7-2|14|TRBD1
TGTGCCAGCAGCGTCGGACAGGGCGGAAACACCATATATTTT
CASSVGQGGNTIYF
>TRBJ1-1|TRBV7-6|13|TRBD1
TGTGCCAGCAGCGGGGACAGGGGGCGACCAGCTTTCTTT
CASSGDRGRPAFF
>TRBJ1-6|TRBV6-6|15|NA
TGTGCCAGCACGTCGGGGGGCCTCTATAATTCACCCCTCCACTTT
CASTSGGLYNSPLHF
>TRBJ2-7|TRBV9|15|TRBD2
TGTGCCAGCAGCGTAGGGACTAGCGGGGCCTACGAGCAGTACTTC
CASSVGTSGAYEQYF
>TRBJ2-3|TRBV9|16|TRBD2
TGTGCCAGCGCAGGACGTGGTGGGGGGGAAGGAGATACGCAGTATTTT
CASAGRGGGEGDTQYF
>TRBJ2-3|TRBV7-9|15|NA
TGTGCCAGCAGCCCCAGGGGAGCGAGCACAGATACGCAGTATTTT
CASSPRGASTDTQYF
>TRBJ1-4|TRBV5-1|14|NA
TGCGCCAGCCGGGGGGGCCAGCTTAATGAAAAACTGTTTTTT
CASRGGQLNEKLFF
>TRBJ1-4|TRBV19|14|NA
TGTGCCAGTAGTCGACTAGGAACTAATGAAAAACTGTTTTTT
CASSRLGTNEKLFF
>TRBJ1-1|TRBV6-4|14|NA
TGTGCCAGCAGTGACTCGCGGGGAAGCGCTGAAGCTTTCTTT
CASSDSRGSAEAFF
>TRBJ2-3|TRBV7-2|12|TRBD1
TGTGCCAGCAGCCGGGACAGGGATACGCAGTATTTT
CASSRDRDTQYF
>TRBJ2-2|TRBV27|15|NA
TGTGCCAGCAGCCCCAAACAGGGTCGGACCGGGGAGCTGTTTTTT
CASSPKQGRTGELFF
>TRBJ1-2|TRBV4-3|14|TRBD1
TGCGCCAGCAGCCAATCAGACAGGGCGAGTGGCTACACCTTC
CASSQSDRASGYTF
>TRBJ1-6|TRBV6-5|16|TRBD1
TGTGCCAGCAGTTACACAAGCACAGGGGGTTCATCACCCCTCCACTTT
CASSYTSTGGSSPLHF
>TRBJ1-5|TRBV15|15|TRBD1
TGTGCCACCAGCAGAGATAGGGGGCGCACTCAGCCCCAGCATTTT
CATSRDRGRTQPQHF
>TRBJ2-2|TRBV4-2|16|NA
TGTGCCAGCAGCCAAGAAGTCCGGTCGAACACCGGGGAGCTGTTTTTT
CASSQEVRSNTGELFF
>TRBJ2-1|TRBV19|14|TRBD1
TGTGCCAGTAGCACAGGGGGTAACTACAATGAGCAGTTCTTC
CASSTGGNYNEQFF
>TRBJ2-3|TRBV20-1|11|NA
TGCAGTGGCGCTACCACAGATACGCAGTATTTT
CSGATTDTQYF
>TRBJ2-5|TRBV2|13|NA
TGTGCCAGCAGTGCCGAGCCTCCGGAGACCCAGTACTTC
CASSAEPPETQYF
>TRBJ2-1|TRBV7-9|16|TRBD2
TGTGCCAGCAGCTTTTGGGGATTTAGCGGGGGCAATGAGCAGTTCTTC
CASSFWGFSGGNEQFF
>TRBJ1-6|TRBV19|19|NA
TGTGCCAGTAGTATCCAAGGGGATCTTTGGGGCTCCTATAATTCACCCCTCCACTTT
CASSIQGDLWGSYNSPLHF
>TRBJ2-1|TRBV11-2|18|TRBD2
TGTGCCAGCAGCTTAGCCCTAGCGGGGGGGCGGTCCTACAATGAGCAGTTCTTC
CASSLALAGGRSYNEQFF
>TRBJ2-5|TRBV5-4|13|TRBD2
TGTGCCAGCAGCTTCGGCAGCGGGGGCTATCGCTACTTC
CASSFGSGGYRYF
>TRBJ1-4|TRBV28|14|NA
TGTGCCAGCAGTAAAAGGGGTGGATATGAAAAACTGTTTTTT
CASSKRGGYEKLFF
>TRBJ1-4|TRBV7-6|16|TRBD1
TGTGCCAGCAGCTCAGAACAACAGGGGGCTGGGGAAAAACTGTTTTTT
CASSSEQQGAGEKLFF
>TRBJ1-6|TRBV6-4|13|NA
TGTGCCAGCAGTGACAGGAGGGATTCACCCCTCCACTTT
CASSDRRDSPLHF
>TRBJ2-5|TRBV7-2|14|NA
TGTGCCAGCAGCTTAAATGGGGCGAGAGAGACCCAGTACTTC
CASSLNGARETQYF